Presented here are 27 T cell receptor beta chains from one specimen sequenced in a study of CD8 T cells in Susac syndrome. With random hexamers, reverse transcription was performed on roughly 0.5 to 1 ug of RNA. TCRdb re-derived calls from the immunoSEQ multiplex PCR reads in MiXCR, one entry per CDR3 protein. The sample lists about 200,000 distinct CDR3 sequences; around 90% were seen once. Specimen: CD8+ T cells from PBMCs. The receptors were sampled from a human donor with multiple sclerosis.

The chain combines TRBV25-1 with TRBJ1-1; D remains ambiguous. Germline CDR1 MGHDK, CDR2 SYGVNS. The CDR3 runs 14 residues. V was clipped by 1 base and J by 5 bases, with 11 bases between them. CDR3 in amino acids: CASSEWAEGTEAFF. As DNA, the CDR3 is TGTGCCAGCAGTGAATGGGCAGAGGGTACTGAAGCTTTCTTT. Variable domain in full (rest from reference TRBV25-1 and TRBJ1-1): EADIYQTPRYLVIGTGKKITLECSQTMGHDKMYWYQQDPGMELHLIHYSYGVNSTEKGDLSSESTVSRIRTEHFPLTLESARPSHTSQYLCASSEWAEGTEAFFGQGTRLTVV.

The V gene is TRBV6-7, the J gene TRBJ1-1, with D maybe TRBD1 (5 bases). TRBV6-7 is an ORF, and what it does is uncertain. There are 21 residues in the CDR3. V dropped 2 bases and J dropped 3 bases, with 31 bases sitting between them. The CDR3 protein is CASSYLLSERNSPGGHTEAFF. The CDR3 DNA reads as TGTGCCAGCAGTTACCTCCTCTCTGAGAGAAACTCCCCTGGGGGTCACACTGAAGCTTTCTTT.

The V gene is TRBV3-1, the J gene TRBJ2-1; the match to TRBD2 covers 8 bases. J lost 6 bases, V lost 1 base, and 5 bases had no gene match. The V gene's germline CDR1 is LGHDT and CDR2 YNNKEL (reference sequence). The CDR3 totals 15 residues. DNA of the CDR3: TGTGCCAGCAGCCAAGCTGGGACTAGAGGCAATGAGCAGTTCTTC. It is translated as CASSQAGTRGNEQFF.

The chain uses TRBV9 and TRBJ2-2; no clear D gene. Germline lookup yields CDR1 SGDLS and CDR2 YYNGEE. The length of the CDR3 is 12 residues. Trimming stripped 0 bases from V and 7 bases from J, with 4 bases between. The CDR3 loop reads CASSVGFGELFF. DNA of the CDR3: TGTGCCAGCAGCGTAGGATTCGGGGAGCTGTTTTTT.

This chain uses TRBV19 with TRBJ2-3, with no clear D. V was pared by 3 bases and J by 0 bases, with 10 bases between. The CDR3 is 15 residues long. Germline CDR1 reads LNHDA; CDR2 reads SQIVND (reference sequence). CDR3 sequence: CASSMEPASTDTQYF. The CDR3 DNA follows: TGTGCCAGTAGTATGGAGCCGGCTAGCACAGATACGCAGTATTTT.

The chain combines TRBV7-8 with TRBJ2-7; TRBD2 might be the D (5 bases). CDR1 SGHVS and CDR2 FQNEAQ come from the germline V gene. The CDR3 is 14 amino acids. V was cut by 5 bases and J by 3 bases, with 14 bases left in between. CDR3 loop: CASSGLNRGYEQYF. The DNA of the CDR3 is TGTGCCAGCAGCGGTCTCAACCGGGGCTACGAGCAGTACTTC.

The CDR3 sequence: CASSPFPRDSLNYGYTF. The DNA of the CDR3 is TGTGCCAGCTCACCATTCCCCCGGGACAGCCTTAACTATGGCTACACCTTC. The rearrangement uses TRBV18 and TRBJ1-2, with 7 nucleotides matching TRBD1. Germline lookup yields CDR1 KGHSH and CDR2 LQKENI. The CDR3 totals 17 residues. V lost 2 bases and J lost 1; bases outside the gene matches: 10.

The CDR3 sequence is CASSRAGTVEQYF. The CDR3 DNA is TGTGCCAGCAGTCGTGCCGGGACAGTCGAGCAGTACTTC. The chain uses TRBV7-9 and TRBJ2-7, with 7 nucleotides matching TRBD1. This CDR3 region has 13 residues. The V segment lost 6 bases and the J segment 6 bases; nucleotides outside the gene matches: 8. The germline V gene has CDR1 SEHNR and CDR2 FQNEAQ (reference sequence).

The V call is TRBV2, the J call TRBJ2-3; 12 bases match TRBD2. This CDR3 has 14 amino acids. Looked up from germline, CDR1 is SNHLY and CDR2 is FYNNEI. Trimming removed 10 bases from V and 6 bases from J; junction bases left unmatched: 8. Here the CDR3 reads CATQTSGSLDTQYF. DNA for the CDR3: TGTGCCACCCAGACTAGCGGGAGTTTGGATACGCAGTATTTT.

The V call is TRBV5-4, the J call TRBJ2-7; TRBD1 aligns across 7 bases. The CDR3 totals 13 residues. The germline gives CDR1 SGHNT, CDR2 YYREEE (reference sequence). Trimming took 5 bases from V and 4 from J; bases not matched to a gene: 6. CDR3 in DNA: TGTGCCAGCAGTTGGAACAGGGGTTACGAGCAGTACTTC. It translates to CASSWNRGYEQYF.

V gene TRBV12-3 or TRBV12-4 combines with J gene TRBJ1-4; a weak D match, TRBD1 (5 bases). This CDR3 region has 13 residues. V dropped 5 bases and J dropped 12 bases, with 16 bases sitting between them. CDR3 nucleotide sequence: TGTGCCAGCAGTCCGGGACCTTGGTACGAACTGTTTTTT. It specifies CASSPGPWYELFF.

This chain connects TRBV19 to TRBJ1-2; D gene ambiguous. The V end was cut by 7 bases, the J end by 2 bases, with 14 bases between. The germline CDR1 and CDR2 sequences are LNHDA and SQIVND (reference sequence). This CDR3 is 14 amino acids long. CDR3 coding DNA: TGTGCCAGTACTCTCGCGGACCGAAACTATGGCTACACCTTC. It is translated as CASTLADRNYGYTF.

The chain joins TRBV5-4 to TRBJ1-3, with 8 bases fitting TRBD1. The CDR3 is 15 amino acids. The germline gives CDR1 SGHNT, CDR2 YYREEE (reference sequence). Trimming removed 0 bases from V and 3 bases from J; junction bases left unmatched: 2. The CDR3 sequence: CASSLAGGGGNTIYF. CDR3 DNA: TGTGCCAGCAGCTTGGCAGGGGGCGGTGGAAACACCATATATTTT.

This rearrangement joins TRBV5-6 to TRBJ2-1; the D is unclear. Germline CDR1 is SGHDT and CDR2 is YYEEEE. This CDR3 spans 13 amino acids. Trimming took off 0 bases at V and 6 bases at J, with 7 bases between the two ends. The CDR3 coding sequence is TGTGCCAGCAGCTTGGACACTCCCAATGAGCAGTTCTTC. Its translation is CASSLDTPNEQFF. Full variable domain (remainder filled in from reference TRBV5-6 and TRBJ2-1): DAGVTQSPTHLIKTRGQQVTLRCSPKSGHDTVSWYQQALGQGPQFIFQYYEEEERQRGNFPDRFSGHQFPNYSSELNVNALLLGDSALYLCASSLDTPNEQFFGPGTRLTVL.

V gene TRBV2 combines with J gene TRBJ2-5; D remains ambiguous. Trimming took 4 bases from V and 4 from J, leaving 10 bases between them. CDR1 and CDR2 (germline): SNHLY, FYNNEI. This CDR3 has 13 residues. The CDR3 sequence is CASSGVDVETQYF. The DNA of the CDR3 is TGTGCCAGCAGTGGTGTCGACGTAGAGACCCAGTACTTC.

The V gene is TRBV12-3 or TRBV12-4, the J gene TRBJ1-1; no reliable D call. Deletions cut 6 bases from V and 0 bases from J, with 11 bases between. This CDR3 spans 14 amino acids. CDR3 DNA sequence: TGTGCCAGCAGGTACGATAGACTGAACACTGAAGCTTTCTTT. Protein product: CASRYDRLNTEAFF.

V and J are TRBV20-1 and TRBJ1-3, with D tentatively TRBD1 (5 bases). The ends were cut back, 5 bases at V and 4 bases at J, with 15 bases in the middle. Germline-derived CDR1 and CDR2 are DFQATT and SNEGSKA (reference sequence). This CDR3 has 14 residues. This chain's CDR3 is CSAFRLGGGNTIYF. The CDR3 DNA follows: TGCAGTGCTTTCAGATTGGGGGGAGGAAACACCATATATTTT.

The chain combines TRBV4-1 with TRBJ1-1; D gene uncertain. Deletions cut 1 base from V and 5 bases from J, with 14 bases between. CDR1 is MGHRA, CDR2 YSYEKL, per germline. The CDR3 is 15 residues long. In DNA, the CDR3 is TGCGCCAGCAGCCAAGTCCAGTCCAGGCTTACTGAAGCTTTCTTT. It codes for CASSQVQSRLTEAFF.

The rearrangement uses TRBV4-1 and TRBJ1-2; perhaps TRBD1 as D (5 bases). The germline CDR1 and CDR2 sequences are MGHRA and YSYEKL. Trimming stripped 2 bases from V and 2 bases from J, with 12 bases between. CDR3 length equals 15 residues. CDR3 sequence: CASSQYGRDNYGYTF. For the CDR3, the DNA is TGCGCCAGCAGCCAATACGGCAGGGACAACTATGGCTACACCTTC.

This clonotype was counted only a few times. The gene calls are TRBV18 and TRBJ2-2, with D unresolved. V lost 0 bases and J 5 bases, leaving 4 bases between the germline ends. This CDR3 is built from 13 residues. CDR1 and CDR2 from the germline V gene are KGHSH and LQKENI. The DNA for the CDR3 is TGTGCCAGCTCACCACCCCTAACCGGGGAGCTGTTTTTT. Protein: CASSPPLTGELFF.

This clonotype was counted between two and nine times. The chain recombines TRBV19 with TRBJ2-1; D may correspond to TRBD1 or TRBD2 (6 bases each). Trimming took 3 bases from V and 4 from J, leaving 13 bases between them. The V gene's germline CDR1 is LNHDA and CDR2 SQIVND (reference sequence). The CDR3 extends over 15 amino acids. In nucleotides, the CDR3 is TGTGCCAGTAGTATGGGGGGCTTGGGGTACAATGAGCAGTTCTTC. Translated: CASSMGGLGYNEQFF.

The rearrangement uses TRBV15 and TRBJ2-7; D assignment may be TRBD1 or TRBD2 (5 bases each). The germline V gene has CDR1 LNHNV and CDR2 YYDKDF (reference sequence). The CDR3 length is 14 residues. V shed 0 bases and J shed 6 bases, with 12 bases lying between them. CDR3 protein: CATSRDKGTAEQYF. CDR3 nucleotide sequence: TGTGCCACCAGCAGAGATAAGGGGACGGCCGAGCAGTACTTC.

The chain recombines TRBV5-4 with TRBJ1-1, with 7 bases matching TRBD1. This CDR3 is 15 amino acids long. CDR1 is SGHNT, CDR2 YYREEE, per germline (reference sequence). V was pared by 0 bases and J by 4 bases, with 6 bases of the junction left unmatched. The CDR3 protein is CASSLAPQGSTEAFF. The DNA for the CDR3 is TGTGCCAGCAGCTTGGCGCCACAGGGGAGCACTGAAGCTTTCTTT.

CDR3 protein: CSHPARGAEYF. In DNA form, the CDR3 reads TGCAGTCATCCGGCGCGGGGGGCGGAGTATTTT. This chain connects TRBV29-1 to TRBJ2-3; 8 bases line up with TRBD2. Germline loops: CDR1 SQVTM, CDR2 ANQGSEA. CDR3 length: 11 residues.

The rearrangement joins TRBV20-1 to TRBJ2-1, with 8 bases matching TRBD2. Germline V gene data show CDR1 as DFQATT and CDR2 as SNEGSKA (reference sequence). V shed 4 bases and J 0 bases; nucleotides not matched to a gene: 5. CDR3 length equals 15 residues. The chain's CDR3 is CSAKIAGPSYNEQFF. The CDR3 DNA sequence: TGCAGTGCTAAGATAGCGGGACCCTCCTACAATGAGCAGTTCTTC.

V gene TRBV7-6 combines with J gene TRBJ1-2; D might be TRBD1 (6 bases). Trimming pared 1 base from V and 6 bases from J, leaving 21 bases between. Germline V CDR1 and CDR2: SGHVS, FNYEAQ. The CDR3 is made up of 17 amino acids. CDR3 nucleotide sequence: TGTGCCAGCAGCTTAGAGGGCAGGGGACGCGAAGCCCATGGCTACACCTTC. Protein sequence: CASSLEGRGREAHGYTF.

This chain links TRBV29-1 with TRBJ2-6; D remains unclear. The V end lost 2 bases, the J end lost 0 bases, and 11 bases lay between the germline ends. This CDR3 has 16 amino acids. Germline loops: CDR1 SQVTM, CDR2 ANQGSEA. CDR3 nucleotides: TGCAGCGTTGAACAGACCGAAAACTCTGGGGCCAACGTCCTGACTTTC. Translation: CSVEQTENSGANVLTF.